The clone carrying this T cell receptor (beta chain) was seen once. The data are from a study of T cell changes during pregnancy in multiple sclerosis. Sequenced by immunoSEQ multiplex PCR; TCRdb stores in-frame clones only, minus some. The table shows about 67,000 clones, with roughly nine tenths occurring only once. This specimen consisted of peripheral blood, obtained in the second trimester of pregnancy. This receptor was obtained from a female donor with multiple sclerosis, enrolled in a pregnancy study.

CDR3 DNA sequence: TGTGCCAGTAGCAGAAGACAGGGGGGTGGCAATCAGCCCCAGCATTTT. Residues: CASSRRQGGGNQPQHF. This sequence joins TRBV19 and TRBJ1-5; TRBD1 agrees at 9 bases. CDR1 LNHDA and CDR2 SQIVND come from the germline V gene (reference sequence). V lost 6 bases, J lost 2 bases, and 8 bases stayed unmatched. The CDR3 length is 16 residues. The whole variable domain, remainder taken from reference TRBV19 and TRBJ1-5, is DGGITQSPKYLFRKEGQNVTLSCEQNLNHDAMYWYRQDPGQGLRLIYYSQIVNDFQKGDIAEGYSVSREKKESFPLTVTSAQKNPTAFYLCASSRRQGGGNQPQHFGDGTRLSIL.